This T cell receptor beta chain originates from a study of blood T cell repertoires in COVID-19. Whole-study context: COVID-19 samples collected from the United States, Italy and Spain covered acute and convalescent phases.

With V trimmed by 4 bases and J by 6 bases, 1 base remained unmatched. This CDR3 has 12 residues. The V gene's germline CDR1 is MNHEY and CDR2 SMNVEV (reference sequence). Patients at the Seattle site were enrolled during active infection and followed longitudinally. In the original analysis: Cell counts per sample came from amplifying reference gene primers. Sequencing used immunoSEQ multiplex PCR; TCRdb keeps in-frame clones, though not all of them. For V, J and clone size, that table is used; D and trimming come from the DNA. The sample holds about 160,000 clones, 92% seen once. The receptor comes from a young man with COVID-19, enrolled during active disease. The sequenced material came from peripheral blood. The chain couples TRBV27 to TRBJ2-3; 7 bases are a match to TRBD1. CDR3 amino acids: CASSSQGDTQYF. CDR3 DNA sequence: TGTGCCAGCAGTTCACAGGGGGATACGCAGTATTTT.